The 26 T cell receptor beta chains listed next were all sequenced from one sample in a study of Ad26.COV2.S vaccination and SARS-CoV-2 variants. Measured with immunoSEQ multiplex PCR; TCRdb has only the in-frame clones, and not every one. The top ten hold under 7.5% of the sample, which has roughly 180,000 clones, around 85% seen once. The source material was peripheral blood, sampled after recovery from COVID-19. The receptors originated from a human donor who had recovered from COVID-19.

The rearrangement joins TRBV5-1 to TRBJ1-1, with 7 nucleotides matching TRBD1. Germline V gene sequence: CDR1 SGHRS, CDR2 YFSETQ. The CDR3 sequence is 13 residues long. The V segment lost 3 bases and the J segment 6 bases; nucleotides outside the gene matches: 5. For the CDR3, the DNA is TGCGCCAGCAGCTCCACAGGGGAGGCTGAAGCTTTCTTT. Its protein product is CASSSTGEAEAFF.

CDR3 DNA sequence: TGTGCCACCAGCAGGACAGGGGGCAGGATCTATGGCTACACCTTC. This gives the protein CATSRTGGRIYGYTF. The V gene is TRBV15, the J gene TRBJ1-2; 10 bases are shared with TRBD1. Germline V lookup: CDR1 LNHNV, CDR2 YYDKDF (reference sequence). The V segment lost 3 bases and the J segment 4 bases; nucleotides outside the gene matches: 5. This CDR3 comprises 15 residues.

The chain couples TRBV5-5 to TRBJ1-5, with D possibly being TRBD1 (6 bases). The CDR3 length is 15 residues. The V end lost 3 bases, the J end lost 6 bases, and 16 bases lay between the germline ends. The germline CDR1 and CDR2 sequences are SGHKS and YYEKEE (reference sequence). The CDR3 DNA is TGTGCCAGCAGCTCCATGGGGGGGCACGGTCAGCCCCAGCATTTT. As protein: CASSSMGGHGQPQHF.

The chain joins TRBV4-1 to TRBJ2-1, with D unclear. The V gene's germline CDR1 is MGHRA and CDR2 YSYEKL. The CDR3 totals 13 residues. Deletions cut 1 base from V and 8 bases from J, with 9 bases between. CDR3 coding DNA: TGCGCCAGCAGCCAAGGATACTATTATGAGCAGTTCTTC. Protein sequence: CASSQGYYYEQFF.

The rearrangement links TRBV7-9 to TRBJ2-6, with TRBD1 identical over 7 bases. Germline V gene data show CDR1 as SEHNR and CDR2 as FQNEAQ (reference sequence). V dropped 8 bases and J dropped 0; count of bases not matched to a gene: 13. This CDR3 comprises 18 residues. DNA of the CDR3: TGTGCCAGCGGTTTCACAGGACAGGTACTCTCTGGGGCCAACGTCCTGACTTTC. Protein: CASGFTGQVLSGANVLTF. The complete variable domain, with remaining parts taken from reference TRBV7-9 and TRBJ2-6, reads DTGVSQNPRHKITKRGQNVTFRCDPISEHNRLYWYRQTLGQGPEFLTYFQNEAQLEKSRLLSDRFSAERPKGSFSTLEIQRTEQGDSAMYLCASGFTGQVLSGANVLTFGAGSRLTVL.

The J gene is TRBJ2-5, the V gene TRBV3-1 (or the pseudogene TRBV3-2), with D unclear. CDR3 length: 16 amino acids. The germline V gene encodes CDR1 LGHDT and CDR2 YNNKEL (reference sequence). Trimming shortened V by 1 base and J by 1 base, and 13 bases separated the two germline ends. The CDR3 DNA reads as TGTGCCAGCAGCCAAGGGGTGGATCGGCCCCAAGAGACCCAGTACTTC. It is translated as CASSQGVDRPQETQYF.

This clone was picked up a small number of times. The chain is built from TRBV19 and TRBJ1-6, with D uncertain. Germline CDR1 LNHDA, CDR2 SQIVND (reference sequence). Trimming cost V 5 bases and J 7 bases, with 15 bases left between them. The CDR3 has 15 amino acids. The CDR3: CASSGYPVGNSPLHF. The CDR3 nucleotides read TGTGCCAGTAGTGGCTACCCCGTCGGAAATTCACCCCTCCACTTT.

CDR3 amino acids: CASSSGFSTDTQYF. The CDR3 nucleotides read TGTGCCAGCAGTTCAGGGTTTAGCACAGATACGCAGTATTTT. The gene calls are TRBV6-6 and TRBJ2-3; weak D call: TRBD1 (5 bases). The CDR3 loop spans 14 amino acids. Germline CDR1 MNHNY, CDR2 SVGAGI (reference sequence). V was trimmed by 4 bases and J by 0 bases, leaving 8 bases between them.

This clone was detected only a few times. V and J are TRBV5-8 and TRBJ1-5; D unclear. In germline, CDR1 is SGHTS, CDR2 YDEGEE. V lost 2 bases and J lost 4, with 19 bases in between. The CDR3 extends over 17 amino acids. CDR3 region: CASSFRVSTKRNQPQHF. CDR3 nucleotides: TGTGCCAGCAGCTTCCGGGTCTCAACTAAAAGAAATCAGCCCCAGCATTTT.

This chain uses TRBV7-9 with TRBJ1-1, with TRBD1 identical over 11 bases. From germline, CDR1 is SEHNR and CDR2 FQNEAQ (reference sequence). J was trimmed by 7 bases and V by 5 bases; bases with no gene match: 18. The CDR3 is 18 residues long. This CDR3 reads CASSPPGRDRGFRSEAFF. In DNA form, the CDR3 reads TGTGCCAGCAGCCCCCCGGGTCGGGACAGGGGGTTCAGGAGTGAAGCTTTCTTT.

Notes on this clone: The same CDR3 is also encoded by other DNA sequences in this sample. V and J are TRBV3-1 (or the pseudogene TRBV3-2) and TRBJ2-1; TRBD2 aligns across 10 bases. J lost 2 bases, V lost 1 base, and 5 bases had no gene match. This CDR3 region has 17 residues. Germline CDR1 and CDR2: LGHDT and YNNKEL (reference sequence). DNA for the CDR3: TGTGCCAGCAGCCAAGGGTTAGCGGGAGGCCCCTACAATGAGCAGTTCTTC. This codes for CASSQGLAGGPYNEQFF.

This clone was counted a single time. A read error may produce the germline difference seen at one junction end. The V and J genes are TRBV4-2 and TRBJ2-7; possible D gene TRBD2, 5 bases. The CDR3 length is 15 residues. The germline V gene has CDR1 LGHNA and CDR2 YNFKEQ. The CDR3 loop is CASSEDLLVIYEQYF. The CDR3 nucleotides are TGTGCCAGCAGCGAAGACCTACTAGTCATCTACGAGCAGTACTTC.

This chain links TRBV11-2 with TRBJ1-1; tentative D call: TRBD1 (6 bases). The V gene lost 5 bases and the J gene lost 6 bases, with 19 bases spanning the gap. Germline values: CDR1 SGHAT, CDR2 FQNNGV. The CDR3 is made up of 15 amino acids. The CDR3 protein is CASSKITGKVAEAFF. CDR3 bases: TGTGCCAGCAGCAAAATTACAGGGAAAGTAGCTGAAGCTTTCTTT.

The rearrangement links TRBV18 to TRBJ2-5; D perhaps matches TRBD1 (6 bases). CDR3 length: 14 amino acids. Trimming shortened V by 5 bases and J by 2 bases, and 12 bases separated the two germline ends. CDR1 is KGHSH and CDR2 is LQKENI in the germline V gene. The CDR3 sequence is CASSEQGSQETQYF. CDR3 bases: TGTGCCAGCTCAGAGCAGGGGTCACAAGAGACCCAGTACTTC.

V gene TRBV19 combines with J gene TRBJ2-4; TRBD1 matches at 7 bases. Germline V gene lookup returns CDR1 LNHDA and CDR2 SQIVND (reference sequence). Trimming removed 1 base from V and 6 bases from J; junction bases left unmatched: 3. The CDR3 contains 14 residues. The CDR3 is CASSIGQGRNIQYF. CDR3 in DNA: TGTGCCAGTAGTATAGGACAGGGAAGAAACATTCAGTACTTC. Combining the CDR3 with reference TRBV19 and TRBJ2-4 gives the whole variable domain DGGITQSPKYLFRKEGQNVTLSCEQNLNHDAMYWYRQDPGQGLRLIYYSQIVNDFQKGDIAEGYSVSREKKESFPLTVTSAQKNPTAFYLCASSIGQGRNIQYFGAGTRLSVL.

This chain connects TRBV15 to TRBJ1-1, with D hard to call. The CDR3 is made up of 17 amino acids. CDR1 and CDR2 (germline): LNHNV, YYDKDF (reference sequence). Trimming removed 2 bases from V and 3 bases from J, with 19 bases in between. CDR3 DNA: TGTGCCACCAGCAGACCGTGGGTAGGCTCCGCGGACACTGAAGCTTTCTTT. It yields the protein CATSRPWVGSADTEAFF.

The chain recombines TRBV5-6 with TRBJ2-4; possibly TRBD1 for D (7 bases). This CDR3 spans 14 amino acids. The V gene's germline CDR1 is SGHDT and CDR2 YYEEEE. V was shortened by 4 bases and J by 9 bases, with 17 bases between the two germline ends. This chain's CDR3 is CASSGGGLGTIQYF. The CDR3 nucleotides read TGTGCCAGCAGCGGAGGGGGCCTGGGCACCATTCAGTACTTC.

CDR3 in amino acids: CASSIVNPNEQFF. The CDR3 DNA is TGCGCCAGCAGCATCGTTAATCCCAATGAGCAGTTCTTC. This rearrangement joins TRBV5-1 to TRBJ2-1; no definite D call. CDR3 length: 13 amino acids. Germline V gene sequence: CDR1 SGHRS, CDR2 YFSETQ. Trimming removed 4 bases from V and 6 bases from J, with 11 bases in between.

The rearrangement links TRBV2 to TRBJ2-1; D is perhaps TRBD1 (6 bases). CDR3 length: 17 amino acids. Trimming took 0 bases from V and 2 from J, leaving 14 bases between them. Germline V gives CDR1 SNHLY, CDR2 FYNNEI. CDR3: CASSEALGGSPYNEQFF. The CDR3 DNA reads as TGTGCCAGCAGTGAAGCGCTTGGGGGCTCTCCCTACAATGAGCAGTTCTTC. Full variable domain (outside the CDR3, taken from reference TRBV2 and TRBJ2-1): EPEVTQTPSHQVTQMGQEVILRCVPISNHLYFYWYRQILGQKVEFLVSFYNNEISEKSEIFDDQFSVERPDGSNFTLKIRSTKLEDSAMYFCASSEALGGSPYNEQFFGPGTRLTVL.

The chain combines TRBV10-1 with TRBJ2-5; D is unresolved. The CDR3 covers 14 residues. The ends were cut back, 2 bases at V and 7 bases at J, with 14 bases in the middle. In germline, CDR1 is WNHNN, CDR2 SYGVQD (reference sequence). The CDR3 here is CASSEIWYGGTQYF. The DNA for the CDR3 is TGCGCCAGCAGTGAGATCTGGTATGGCGGGACCCAGTACTTC.

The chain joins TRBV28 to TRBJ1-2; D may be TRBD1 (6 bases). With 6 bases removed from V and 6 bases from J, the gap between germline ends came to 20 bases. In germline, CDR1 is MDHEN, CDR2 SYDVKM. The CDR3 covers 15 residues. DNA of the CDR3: TGTGCCAGCAGACCCCCCCTGGAGGGGGAGGATGGCTACACCTTC. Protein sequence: CASRPPLEGEDGYTF.

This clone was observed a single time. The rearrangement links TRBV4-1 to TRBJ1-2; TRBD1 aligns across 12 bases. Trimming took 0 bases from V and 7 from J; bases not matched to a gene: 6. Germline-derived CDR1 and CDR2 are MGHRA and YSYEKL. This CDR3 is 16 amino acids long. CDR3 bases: TGCGCCAGCAGCCAAGATGGGGGACAGGGGGCTGGTGGCTACACCTTC. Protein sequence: CASSQDGGQGAGGYTF.

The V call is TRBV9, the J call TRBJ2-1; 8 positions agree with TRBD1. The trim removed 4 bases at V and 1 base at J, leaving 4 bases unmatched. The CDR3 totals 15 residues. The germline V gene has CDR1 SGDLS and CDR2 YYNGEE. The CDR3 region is CASSLDRGSYNEQFF. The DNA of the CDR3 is TGTGCCAGCAGCTTAGACAGGGGTTCCTACAATGAGCAGTTCTTC.

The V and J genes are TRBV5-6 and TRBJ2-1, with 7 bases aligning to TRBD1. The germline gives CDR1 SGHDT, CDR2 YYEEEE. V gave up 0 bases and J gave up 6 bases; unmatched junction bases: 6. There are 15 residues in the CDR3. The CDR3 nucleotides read TGTGCCAGCAGCTTGGGGGGGACAGTATTCAATGAGCAGTTCTTC. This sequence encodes CASSLGGTVFNEQFF.

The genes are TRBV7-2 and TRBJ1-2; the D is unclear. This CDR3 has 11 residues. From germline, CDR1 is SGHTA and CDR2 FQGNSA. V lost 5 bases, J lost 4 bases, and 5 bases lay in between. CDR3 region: CASSTRYGYTF. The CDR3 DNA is TGTGCCAGCAGCACCCGCTATGGCTACACCTTC.

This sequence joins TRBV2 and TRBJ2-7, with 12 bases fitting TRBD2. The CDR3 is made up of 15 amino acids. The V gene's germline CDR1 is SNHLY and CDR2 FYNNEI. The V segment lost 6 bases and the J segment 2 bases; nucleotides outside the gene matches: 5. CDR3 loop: CASRSASGRAYEQYF. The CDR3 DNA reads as TGTGCCAGCAGGTCCGCTAGCGGGAGGGCCTACGAGCAGTACTTC.